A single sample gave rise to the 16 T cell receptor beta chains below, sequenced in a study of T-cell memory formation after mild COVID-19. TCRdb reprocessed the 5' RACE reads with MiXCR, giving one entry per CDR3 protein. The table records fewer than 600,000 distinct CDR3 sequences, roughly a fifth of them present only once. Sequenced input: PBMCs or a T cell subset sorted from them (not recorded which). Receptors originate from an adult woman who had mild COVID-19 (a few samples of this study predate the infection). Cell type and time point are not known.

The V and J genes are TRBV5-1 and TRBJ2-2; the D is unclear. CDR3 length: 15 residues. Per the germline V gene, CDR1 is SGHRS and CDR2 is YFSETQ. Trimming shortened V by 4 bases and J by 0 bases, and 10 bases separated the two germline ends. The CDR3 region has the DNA TGCGCCAGCAGCCCCGGACGGGCGAACACCGGGGAGCTGTTTTTT. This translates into CASSPGRANTGELFF.

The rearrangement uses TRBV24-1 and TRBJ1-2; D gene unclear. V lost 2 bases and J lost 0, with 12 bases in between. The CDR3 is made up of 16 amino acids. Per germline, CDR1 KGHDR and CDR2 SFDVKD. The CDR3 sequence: CATSDSPSSANYGYTF. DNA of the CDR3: TGTGCCACCAGTGATTCACCCTCGTCAGCTAACTATGGCTACACCTTC.

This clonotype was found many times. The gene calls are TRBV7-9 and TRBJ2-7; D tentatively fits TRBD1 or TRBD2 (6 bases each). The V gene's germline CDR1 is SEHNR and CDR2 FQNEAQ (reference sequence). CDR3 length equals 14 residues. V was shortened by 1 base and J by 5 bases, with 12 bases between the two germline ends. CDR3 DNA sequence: TGTGCCAGCAGCTTAGTTTCGGGGGCGGACGAGCAGTACTTC. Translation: CASSLVSGADEQYF.

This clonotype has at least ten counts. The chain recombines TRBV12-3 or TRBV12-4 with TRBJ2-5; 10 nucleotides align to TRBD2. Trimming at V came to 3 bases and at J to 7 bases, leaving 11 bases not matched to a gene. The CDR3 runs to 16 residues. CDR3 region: CASSLTSGPGGGTQYF. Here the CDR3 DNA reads TGTGCCAGCAGTTTGACTAGCGGGCCCGGCGGTGGGACCCAGTACTTC.

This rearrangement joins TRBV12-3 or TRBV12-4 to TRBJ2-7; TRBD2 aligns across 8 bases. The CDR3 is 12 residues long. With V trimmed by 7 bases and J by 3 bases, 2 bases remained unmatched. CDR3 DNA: TGTGCCAGCACTAGCGGGTACTACGAGCAGTACTTC. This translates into CASTSGYYEQYF.

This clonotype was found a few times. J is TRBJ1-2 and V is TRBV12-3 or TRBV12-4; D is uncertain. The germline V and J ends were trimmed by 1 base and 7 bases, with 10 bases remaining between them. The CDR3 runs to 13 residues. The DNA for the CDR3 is TGTGCCAGCAGTTTAGTGGGGAATGGTGGCTACACCTTC. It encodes CASSLVGNGGYTF.

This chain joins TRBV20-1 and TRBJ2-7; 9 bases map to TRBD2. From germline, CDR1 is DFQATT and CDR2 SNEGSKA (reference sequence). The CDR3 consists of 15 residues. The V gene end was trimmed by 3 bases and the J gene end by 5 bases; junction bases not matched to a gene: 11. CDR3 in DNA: TGCAGTGCTAGTGGGGCTAGCGGGAAGGGGCACGAGCAGTACTTC. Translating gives CSASGASGKGHEQYF.

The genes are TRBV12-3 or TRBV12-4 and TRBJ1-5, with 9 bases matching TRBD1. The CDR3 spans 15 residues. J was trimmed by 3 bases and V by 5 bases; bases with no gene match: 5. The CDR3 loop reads CASSPDRGTNQPQHF. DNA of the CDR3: TGTGCCAGCAGTCCGGACAGGGGAACCAATCAGCCCCAGCATTTT.

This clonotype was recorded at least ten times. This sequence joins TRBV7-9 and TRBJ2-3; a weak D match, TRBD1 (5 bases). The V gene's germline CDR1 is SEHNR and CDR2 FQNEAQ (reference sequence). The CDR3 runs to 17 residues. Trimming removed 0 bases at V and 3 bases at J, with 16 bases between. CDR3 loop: CASSLAQGIPGTDTQYF. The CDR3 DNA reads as TGTGCCAGCAGCTTAGCGCAGGGCATTCCTGGTACAGATACGCAGTATTTT.

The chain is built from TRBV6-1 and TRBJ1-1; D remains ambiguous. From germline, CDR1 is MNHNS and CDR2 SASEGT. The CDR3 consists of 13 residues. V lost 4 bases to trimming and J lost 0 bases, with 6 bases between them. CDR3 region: CASSGEMNTEAFF. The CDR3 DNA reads TGTGCCAGCAGTGGAGAGATGAACACTGAAGCTTTCTTT.

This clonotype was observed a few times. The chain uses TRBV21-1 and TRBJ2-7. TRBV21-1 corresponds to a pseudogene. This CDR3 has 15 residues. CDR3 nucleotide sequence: TGTGCCAGCAGCAAAGGACCGACCATGACCTACGAGCAGTACTTC. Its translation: CASSKGPTMTYEQYF.

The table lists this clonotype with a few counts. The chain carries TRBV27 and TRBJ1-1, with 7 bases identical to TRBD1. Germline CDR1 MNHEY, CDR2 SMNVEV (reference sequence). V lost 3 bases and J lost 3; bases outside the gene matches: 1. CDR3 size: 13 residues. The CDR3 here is CASSFDRDTEAFF. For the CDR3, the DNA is TGTGCCAGCAGTTTCGACAGGGACACTGAAGCTTTCTTT.

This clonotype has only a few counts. The CDR3 protein is CSAGDRVWYTEAFF. In DNA, the CDR3 is TGCAGCGCCGGGGACAGGGTGTGGTACACTGAAGCTTTCTTT. The chain has TRBV29-1 and TRBJ1-1, with 9 bases fitting TRBD1. CDR3 length: 14 amino acids. The V gene's germline CDR1 is SQVTM and CDR2 ANQGSEA. The J segment lost 3 bases and the V segment lost 7 bases, leaving 9 bases of the junction unmatched.

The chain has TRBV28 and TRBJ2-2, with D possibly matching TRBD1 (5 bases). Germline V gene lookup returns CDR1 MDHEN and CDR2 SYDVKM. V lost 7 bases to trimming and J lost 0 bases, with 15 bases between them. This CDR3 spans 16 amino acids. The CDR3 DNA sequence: TGTGCCAGCACCATGGATTGGACACCGAACACCGGGGAGCTGTTTTTT. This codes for CASTMDWTPNTGELFF.

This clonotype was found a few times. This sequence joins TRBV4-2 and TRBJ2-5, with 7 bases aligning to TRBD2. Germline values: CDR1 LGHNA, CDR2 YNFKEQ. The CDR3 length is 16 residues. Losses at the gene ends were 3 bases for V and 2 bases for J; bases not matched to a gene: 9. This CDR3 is CASSQARGDVQETQYF. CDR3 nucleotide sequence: TGTGCCAGCAGCCAGGCCCGGGGGGATGTACAAGAGACCCAGTACTTC.

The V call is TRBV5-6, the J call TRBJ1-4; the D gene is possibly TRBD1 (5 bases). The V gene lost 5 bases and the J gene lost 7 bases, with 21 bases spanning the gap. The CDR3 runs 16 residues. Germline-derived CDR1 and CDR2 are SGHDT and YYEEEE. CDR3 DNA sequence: TGTGCCAGCAGACCCAACAGAGGGACTCGCGGTGAAAAACTGTTTTTT. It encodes CASRPNRGTRGEKLFF.